These 25 T cell receptor beta chains were sequenced from one sample in a study of blood T cell repertoires in COVID-19 (dated by TCRdb to the early 2020s). Receptors were amplified or captured by the immunoSEQ multiplex PCR assay. TCRdb retrieved this table from immuneACCESS and kept in-frame rearrangements only. Not all clones are present; in checked studies, unresolved V genes account for under half, and no reason is known for the remainder. The sample records roughly 38,000 clones, around 87% of which are singletons. The top ten constitute under 30% of the sample. Material: peripheral blood. The receptors here all came from a man aged 55-75 years with active or convalescent COVID-19.

This clone was picked up a small number of times. The chain uses TRBV9 and TRBJ1-1, with unresolved D. There are 15 residues in the CDR3. Between the trimmed V and J ends, which lost 0 bases and 5 bases, there was a span of 14 bases. Per the germline V gene, CDR1 is SGDLS and CDR2 is YYNGEE. The CDR3 DNA reads as TGTGCCAGCAGCGTAGATCCGAGGGAGGTGACTGAAGCTTTCTTT. It encodes CASSVDPREVTEAFF.

This clone was detected only once. This chain connects TRBV29-1 to TRBJ1-1, with 10 bases lining up with TRBD1. Per the germline V gene, CDR1 is SQVTM and CDR2 is ANQGSEA. The length of the CDR3 is 12 residues. The V segment lost 7 bases and the J segment 7 bases; nucleotides outside the gene matches: 6. CDR3 nucleotide sequence: TGCAGCGCCAACCGGGACAGGGGTGAAGCTTTCTTT. Translated, it gives CSANRDRGEAFF.

This chain links TRBV19 with TRBJ2-2; D unresolved. Looked up from germline, CDR1 is LNHDA and CDR2 is SQIVND (reference sequence). The V and J ends lost 5 bases and 3 bases respectively, with 10 bases between them. The CDR3 runs 14 residues. The CDR3 loop is CASSSYSHTGELFF. CDR3 sequence (DNA): TGTGCCAGTAGTTCTTACTCACACACCGGGGAGCTGTTTTTT.

The CDR3 DNA reads TGTGCCAGCAGCGTAGAGGACTCGGTCCGCTCCTACAATGAGCAGTTCTTC. It specifies CASSVEDSVRSYNEQFF. This chain uses TRBV9 with TRBJ2-1; a possible D gene is TRBD2 (5 bases). Per the germline V gene, CDR1 is SGDLS and CDR2 is YYNGEE. The CDR3 sequence is 17 residues long. With 0 bases removed from V and 0 bases from J, the gap between germline ends came to 13 bases. The full variable domain, rest sourced from reference TRBV9 and TRBJ2-1, is DSGVTQTPKHLITATGQRVTLRCSPRSGDLSVYWYQQSLDQGLQFLIQYYNGEERAKGNILERFSAQQFPDLHSELNLSSLELGDSALYFCASSVEDSVRSYNEQFFGPGTRLTVL.

The rearrangement joins TRBV5-4 to TRBJ1-2; 7 positions match TRBD1. The CDR3 spans 13 residues. J lost 7 bases, V lost 4 bases, and 7 bases had no gene match. The germline CDR1 and CDR2 sequences are SGHNT and YYREEE (reference sequence). The CDR3 sequence is CASSLTGARGYTF. The CDR3 nucleotides read TGTGCCAGCAGCCTAACAGGGGCCCGTGGCTACACCTTC.

In nucleotides, the CDR3 is TGTGCCAGCAGCTTGCGAAGGACTAGCGGATCCTACGAGCAGTACTTC. It codes for CASSLRRTSGSYEQYF. The chain employs TRBV5-6 and TRBJ2-7; 10 bases align to TRBD2. The junction had 5 bases not matched to a gene; V was cut back by 1 base and J by 1 base. The CDR3 runs to 16 residues. Germline CDR1 reads SGHDT; CDR2 reads YYEEEE.

The genes are TRBV28 and TRBJ1-2, with TRBD1 as a possible D gene (5 bases). Germline V gene sequence: CDR1 MDHEN, CDR2 SYDVKM. The V end was cut by 4 bases, the J end by 2 bases, with 11 bases between. This CDR3 spans 14 amino acids. The CDR3 coding sequence is TGTGCCAGCAGTTCGACAGTACCAAACTATGGCTACACCTTC. It yields the protein CASSSTVPNYGYTF.

This clone was seen a single time. V is TRBV4-1 and J is TRBJ2-1; D perhaps matches TRBD1 (6 bases). The V and J ends lost 3 bases and 2 bases respectively, with 14 bases between them. The CDR3 extends over 16 amino acids. Germline values: CDR1 MGHRA, CDR2 YSYEKL. The CDR3 protein is CASSQGTGYTYNEQFF. DNA of the CDR3: TGCGCCAGCAGCCAGGGCACAGGGTACACCTACAATGAGCAGTTCTTC.

The chain joins TRBV4-1 to TRBJ2-3, with a weak D call TRBD1 (6 bases). Germline loops: CDR1 MGHRA, CDR2 YSYEKL. Trimming took 0 bases from V and 3 from J, leaving 19 bases between them. This CDR3 is built from 18 residues. The CDR3 reads CASSQDMGQGGDTDTQYF. The CDR3 nucleotides read TGCGCCAGCAGCCAAGATATGGGCCAAGGGGGAGATACAGATACGCAGTATTTT.

The CDR3 nucleotides read TGTGCCAGCAACCAGACAGGACTTTACGAGCAGTACTTC. It specifies CASNQTGLYEQYF. The chain carries TRBV6-5 and TRBJ2-7, with D possibly being TRBD1 (6 bases). Trimming pared 7 bases from V and 4 bases from J, leaving 14 bases between. Germline CDR1 is MNHEY and CDR2 is SVGAGI. This CDR3 spans 13 amino acids.

The chain has TRBV28 and TRBJ2-6, with D unresolved. Germline CDR1 reads MDHEN; CDR2 reads SYDVKM. Trimming removed 9 bases from V and 1 base from J, with 7 bases in between. The CDR3 covers 13 residues. Here the CDR3 reads CARRQSGANVLTF. Here the CDR3 DNA reads TGTGCCAGGCGGCAATCTGGGGCCAACGTCCTGACTTTC.

The chain couples TRBV11-2 to TRBJ2-1; 8 bases are a match to TRBD2. Germline assignment: CDR1 SGHAT and CDR2 FQNNGV. With V trimmed by 5 bases and J by 2 bases, 8 bases remained unmatched. The CDR3 runs 16 residues. CDR3 in amino acids: CASSRRGGRTYNEQFF. Written as DNA, the CDR3 is TGTGCCAGCAGCCGGAGGGGCGGGAGGACCTACAATGAGCAGTTCTTC.

This clone has only one observation. The V gene is TRBV6-1, the J gene TRBJ1-2; unclear D gene. V lost 2 bases and J lost 4, with 17 bases in between. Germline-derived CDR1 and CDR2 are MNHNS and SASEGT. This CDR3 region has 16 residues. The CDR3: CASSETLVSTSYGYTF. The CDR3 DNA follows: TGTGCCAGCAGTGAAACGTTGGTCAGTACTAGCTATGGCTACACCTTC.

This clone was detected only once. J is TRBJ1-2 and V is TRBV5-6; 9 bases map to TRBD1. The CDR3 consists of 15 residues. Germline V gene sequence: CDR1 SGHDT, CDR2 YYEEEE. The V and J ends lost 5 bases and 8 bases, in that order; junction bases with no gene match: 13. The CDR3 protein is CASRHAGTGKKGYTF. The CDR3 nucleotides read TGTGCCAGCAGACATGCCGGGACAGGGAAGAAAGGCTACACCTTC. Variable domain in full (rest from reference TRBV5-6 and TRBJ1-2): DAGVTQSPTHLIKTRGQQVTLRCSPKSGHDTVSWYQQALGQGPQFIFQYYEEEERQRGNFPDRFSGHQFPNYSSELNVNALLLGDSALYLCASRHAGTGKKGYTFGSGTRLTVV.

This clone was seen a few times. This chain joins TRBV7-2 and TRBJ2-7; TRBD2 aligns across 8 bases. The ends lost 1 base at V and 2 bases at J; junction bases unmatched: 10. The CDR3 is 17 residues long. CDR1 SGHTA and CDR2 FQGNSA come from the germline V gene. The CDR3 nucleotides read TGTGCCAGCAGCTTAGGATCTGATGGCGGGGGGACCTACGAGCAGTACTTC. It encodes CASSLGSDGGGTYEQYF.

The chain is built from TRBV2 and TRBJ2-4, with 11 positions matching TRBD1. V shed 8 bases and J 8 bases; nucleotides not matched to a gene: 5. The germline V gene has CDR1 SNHLY and CDR2 FYNNEI. This CDR3 comprises 13 residues. In DNA form, the CDR3 reads TGTGCCAGCGCCGGACAGGGGGCGGACATTCAGTACTTC. Encoded protein: CASAGQGADIQYF.

The chain uses TRBV29-1 and TRBJ2-2; 8 positions agree with TRBD1. With V trimmed by 6 bases and J by 3 bases, 6 bases remained unmatched. The length of the CDR3 is 14 residues. CDR1 is SQVTM and CDR2 is ANQGSEA in the germline V gene. CDR3 in amino acids: CSVRGQGDTGELFF. Here the CDR3 DNA reads TGCAGCGTACGCGGACAGGGTGACACCGGGGAGCTGTTTTTT.

The V and J genes are TRBV10-3 and TRBJ2-7; tentatively, D is TRBD2 (6 bases). Trimming took off 3 bases at V and 3 bases at J, with 12 bases between the two ends. CDR3 length equals 14 residues. Germline V gene data show CDR1 as ENHRY and CDR2 as SYGVKD. This chain's CDR3 is CAISDMGGSYEQYF. CDR3 sequence (DNA): TGTGCCATCAGTGACATGGGGGGTAGCTACGAGCAGTACTTC.

The chain carries TRBV14 and TRBJ2-5; possible D gene TRBD1, 6 bases. CDR3 length equals 14 residues. Germline V gene lookup returns CDR1 SGHDN and CDR2 FVKESK. The V and J ends lost 1 base and 8 bases respectively, with 14 bases between them. The CDR3 spells CASSQVGQQGTQYF. DNA for the CDR3: TGTGCCAGCAGCCAAGTGGGCCAACAGGGAACCCAGTACTTC.

The rearrangement uses TRBV11-2 and TRBJ2-7, with D possibly being TRBD2 (6 bases). Trimming shortened V by 5 bases and J by 3 bases, and 11 bases separated the two germline ends. Germline CDR1 and CDR2: SGHAT and FQNNGV. The CDR3 has 13 residues. The CDR3 DNA is TGTGCCAGCAGCCAGGGACTCGACTACGAGCAGTACTTC. This encodes CASSQGLDYEQYF.

This rearrangement joins TRBV6-2 or TRBV6-3 to TRBJ2-7; D uncertain. V gave up 4 bases and J gave up 1 base, with 8 bases separating them. CDR1 is MNHEY, CDR2 SVGEGT, per germline. The CDR3 covers 13 residues. CDR3 coding DNA: TGTGCCAGCAGTTTATACGGTTCCTACGAGCAGTACTTC. Translating gives CASSLYGSYEQYF.

The V and J genes are TRBV5-8 and TRBJ2-5; D perhaps matches TRBD1 (5 bases). The V and J ends lost 2 bases and 7 bases respectively, with 9 bases between them. This CDR3 spans 12 amino acids. CDR1 and CDR2 (germline): SGHTS, YDEGEE. The CDR3 protein is CASSFRVGTQYF. For the CDR3, the DNA is TGTGCCAGCAGCTTCAGGGTTGGGACCCAGTACTTC.

This clone has a handful of counts. This chain connects TRBV30 to TRBJ1-6, with a weak D call TRBD1 (5 bases). In germline, CDR1 is GTSNPN, CDR2 SVGIG (reference sequence). The CDR3 consists of 15 residues. Trimming left V 1 base short and J 10 bases short, with 17 bases between. The CDR3 DNA reads as TGTGCCTGGAGTGGGGTTGCGGGGGGTAGATCACCCCTCCACTTT. Translation: CAWSGVAGGRSPLHF.

The chain recombines TRBV19 with TRBJ2-7; 12 positions agree with TRBD2. J gave up 5 bases and V 7 bases, and 6 bases lay outside the gene matches. The CDR3 has 14 amino acids. CDR1 and CDR2 (germline): LNHDA, SQIVND (reference sequence). CDR3 region: CASIIGLAGNEQYF. CDR3 nucleotides: TGTGCCAGTATCATCGGACTAGCGGGAAACGAGCAGTACTTC.

To note about this clone: Because the CDR3's place on the DNA is in doubt, the DNA is left out and the CDR3 is given as listed by TCRdb. The chain carries TRBV5-1 and TRBJ2-5; TRBD1, the D gene given by the table, was not confirmed from the DNA. The germline V gene has CDR1 SGHRS and CDR2 YFSETQ. With termini counted, the CDR3 has 13 amino acids. The CDR3 here is CASSFGPGETQYF.